Below are 24 T cell receptor beta chains sequenced from a single sample in a study of identical twins. TCRdb fed the 5' RACE reads into MiXCR, producing one record per CDR3 protein. Among 310,000 or so distinct CDR3 sequences listed, roughly 8.6% were seen once. The data also belong to a second study, concerning yellow fever vaccine responses in identical twins.

Sequenced: memory (CD45RO+) T cells sorted from blood. These receptor sequences come from a woman between 18 and 30 years old in good health.

The sample holds many counts of this clonotype. J is TRBJ1-1 and V is TRBV3-1; D is ambiguous. Germline V gives CDR1 LGHDT, CDR2 YNNKEL (reference sequence). CDR3 length: 12 amino acids. Trimming took off 6 bases at V and 1 base at J, with 6 bases between the two ends. This CDR3 reads CASSPGNTEAFF. The CDR3 nucleotides are TGTGCCAGCAGTCCAGGGAACACTGAAGCTTTCTTT.

This clonotype showed up many times. The V call is TRBV6-6, the J call TRBJ2-1; 7 nucleotides align to TRBD2. Germline V lookup: CDR1 MNHNY, CDR2 SVGAGI (reference sequence). V lost 6 bases to trimming and J lost 7 bases; unmatched junction nucleotides: 3. The CDR3 runs to 12 residues. CDR3 nucleotides: TGTGCCAGCAGCACCGGGGGGAATGAGCAGTTCTTC. It encodes CASSTGGNEQFF.

About this clonotype: An end of the junction does not agree with germline; a read error may underlie this. This chain links TRBV12-3 or TRBV12-4 with TRBJ2-2, with 11 bases fitting TRBD2. The CDR3 covers 19 residues. The DNA of the CDR3 is TGTACCAGCAGTCCTAGCTGGAGGGGACTAGCGGTGAACACCGGGGAGCTGTTTTTT. Translating it yields CTSSPSWRGLAVNTGELFF.

The chain links TRBV20-1 to TRBJ2-5; weak D call: TRBD2 (6 bases). This CDR3 has 14 residues. Trimming cost V 0 bases and J 5 bases, with 13 bases left between them. Germline assignment: CDR1 DFQATT and CDR2 SNEGSKA (reference sequence). The CDR3 DNA is TGCAGTGCTAGAGATGGGGAAGGGAGGGAGACCCAGTACTTC. Protein sequence: CSARDGEGRETQYF.

This clonotype was recorded at least ten times. CDR3 DNA sequence: TGTGCCAGCAGTTACTCCGGGACGAGCTCTGGGGCCAACGTCCTGACTTTC. Its translation: CASSYSGTSSGANVLTF. V is TRBV28 and J is TRBJ2-6; D may correspond to TRBD1 or TRBD2 (5 bases each). There are 17 residues in the CDR3. Trimming took 4 bases from V and 0 from J, leaving 13 bases between them. From germline, CDR1 is MDHEN and CDR2 SYDVKM.

This clonotype showed up many times. The V gene is TRBV4-1, the J gene TRBJ1-2; D gene uncertain. The germline gives CDR1 MGHRA, CDR2 YSYEKL. The CDR3 spans 14 residues. Trimming stripped 1 base from V and 1 base from J, with 7 bases between. CDR3 loop: CASSQVSNNYGYTF. Here the CDR3 DNA reads TGCGCCAGCAGCCAAGTCAGCAATAACTATGGCTACACCTTC.

This clonotype was seen a few times. V is TRBV20-1 and J is TRBJ2-7; 7 bases agree with TRBD2. CDR1 and CDR2 (germline): DFQATT, SNEGSKA (reference sequence). V shed 2 bases and J 5 bases; nucleotides not matched to a gene: 12. The CDR3 sequence is 15 residues long. This chain's CDR3 is CSARPTGGGSHEQYV. CDR3 in DNA: TGCAGTGCTAGACCCACCGGCGGGGGTTCCCACGAGCAGTACGTC.

This clonotype was counted a few times. This chain uses TRBV6-5 with TRBJ1-4; no reliable D call. Germline CDR1 and CDR2: MNHEY and SVGAGI. The CDR3 is 13 amino acids. V lost 0 bases and J lost 7, with 6 bases in between. CDR3 protein: CASSYSNVEKLFF. CDR3 bases: TGTGCCAGCAGTTACTCGAATGTTGAAAAACTGTTTTTT.

This clonotype was found a few times. The rearrangement uses TRBV3-1 and TRBJ2-1; 7 positions match TRBD2. Germline V gene sequence: CDR1 LGHDT, CDR2 YNNKEL (reference sequence). The J segment lost 6 bases and the V segment lost 4 bases, leaving 6 bases of the junction unmatched. This CDR3 is built from 14 residues. The CDR3 nucleotides read TGTGCCAGCAGCCGGCACAGCGGGACCAATGAGCAGTTCTTC. Translation: CASSRHSGTNEQFF.

This clonotype was found a few times. The CDR3 coding sequence is TGTGCAGCCAGCGGAGAGAGGAGGGGGGGCTCAGATACGCAGTATTTT. Translated: CAASGERRGGSDTQYF. The chain links TRBV15 to TRBJ2-3; D might be TRBD2 (7 bases). Per germline, CDR1 LNHNV and CDR2 YYDKDF (reference sequence). This CDR3 is 16 amino acids long.

This clonotype has a count of ten or more. The rearrangement uses TRBV18 and TRBJ1-2; unclear D gene. The CDR3 consists of 13 residues. From germline, CDR1 is KGHSH and CDR2 LQKENI. V gave up 6 bases and J gave up 7 bases, with 15 bases separating them. The DNA for the CDR3 is TGTGCCAGCTCTCCGGGCCCCGAGGGTGGCTACACCTTC. Amino acid sequence: CASSPGPEGGYTF.

There are many counts of this clonotype. This chain uses TRBV27 with TRBJ1-5, with a tentative D call TRBD1 (5 bases). Deletions cut 2 bases from V and 7 bases from J, with 9 bases between. Germline CDR1 and CDR2: MNHEY and SMNVEV (reference sequence). CDR3 size: 13 residues. DNA of the CDR3: TGTGCCAGCAGTTTAGTCGAGGGGCAGCCCCAGCATTTT. Protein product: CASSLVEGQPQHF.

This clonotype was counted ten times or more. The gene calls are TRBV28 and TRBJ2-7; a weak D match, TRBD2 (6 bases). The germline CDR1 and CDR2 sequences are MDHEN and SYDVKM. Trimming left V 4 bases short and J 4 bases short, with 20 bases between. The CDR3 is 16 amino acids. CDR3: CASSSPRGGSQYEQYV. For the CDR3, the DNA is TGTGCCAGCAGTTCCCCTCGGGGAGGATCCCAATACGAGCAGTACGTC.

The chain links TRBV20-1 to TRBJ2-5, with D perhaps matching TRBD2 (7 bases). The germline V and J ends were trimmed by 3 bases and 5 bases, with 16 bases remaining between them. Germline CDR1 is DFQATT and CDR2 is SNEGSKA (reference sequence). CDR3 length: 14 residues. The CDR3 is CSAREGGVAETQYF. CDR3 DNA sequence: TGCAGTGCTAGGGAAGGGGGGGTCGCGGAGACCCAGTACTTC.

This clonotype occurred a few times. V and J are TRBV5-1 and TRBJ1-6; D might be TRBD1 (5 bases). CDR3 size: 13 residues. Germline lookup yields CDR1 SGHRS and CDR2 YFSETQ. The V end lost 6 bases, the J end lost 5 bases, and 9 bases lay between the germline ends. DNA for the CDR3: TGCGCCAGCACGGGACTGGATAATTCACCCCTCCACTTT. Its translation: CASTGLDNSPLHF.

The sample holds many counts of this clonotype. The V and J genes are TRBV29-1 and TRBJ2-2; 9 positions agree with TRBD1. The V gene end was trimmed by 4 bases and the J gene end by 5 bases; junction bases not matched to a gene: 8. Germline assignment: CDR1 SQVTM and CDR2 ANQGSEA. CDR3 length equals 15 residues. The CDR3 nucleotides are TGCAGCGTTGCCGGGACAGGGCCCTGGACCGGGGAGCTGTTTTTT. Translation gives CSVAGTGPWTGELFF.

This clonotype was seen more than once but under ten times. The chain is built from TRBV7-3 and TRBJ2-2; D call uncertain. Trimming took 1 base from V and 5 from J, leaving 5 bases between them. The CDR3 runs 13 residues. CDR1 and CDR2 (germline): SGHTA, FQGTGA. For the CDR3, the DNA is TGTGCCAGCAGCTTAAAGTTGACCGGGGAGCTGTTTTTT. Translating it yields CASSLKLTGELFF. Combining the CDR3 with reference TRBV7-3 and TRBJ2-2 gives the whole variable domain GAGVSQTPSNKVTEKGKYVELRCDPISGHTALYWYRQSLGQGPEFLIYFQGTGAADDSGLPNDRFFAVRPEGSVSTLKIQRTERGDSAVYLCASSLKLTGELFFGEGSRLTVL.

In this sample, this clonotype turned up many times. V and J are TRBV11-2 and TRBJ2-5; D uncertain. Germline CDR1 SGHAT, CDR2 FQNNGV. This CDR3 region has 16 residues. The ends were cut back, 1 base at V and 3 bases at J, with 15 bases in the middle. The CDR3 spells CASSLVQQVTKETQYF. In nucleotides, the CDR3 is TGTGCCAGCAGCTTAGTACAGCAGGTGACAAAAGAGACCCAGTACTTC.

The chain uses TRBV20-1 and TRBJ1-5, with D perhaps TRBD1 (6 bases). Looked up from germline, CDR1 is DFQATT and CDR2 is SNEGSKA (reference sequence). The CDR3 is 14 amino acids. Between the trimmed V and J ends, which lost 6 bases and 4 bases, there was a span of 16 bases. The CDR3 is CSARRTALNQPQHF. Written as DNA, the CDR3 is TGCAGTGCACGTCGGACAGCCTTAAATCAGCCCCAGCATTTT.

The V call is TRBV6-1, the J call TRBJ1-2; TRBD1 aligns across 7 bases. Germline trimming cut 8 bases from V and 0 bases from J; bases unmatched to any gene: 9. Per the germline V gene, CDR1 is MNHNS and CDR2 is SASEGT. The CDR3 contains 15 residues. The CDR3 DNA follows: TGTGCCAGCCGCCGAGGCGGACAGGCTAACTATGGCTACACCTTC. Translating it yields CASRRGGQANYGYTF.

The sample holds a few counts of this clonotype. J is TRBJ1-2 and V is TRBV3-1; D gene uncertain. The germline V and J ends were trimmed by 1 base and 7 bases, with 13 bases remaining between them. The CDR3 consists of 14 residues. Germline values: CDR1 LGHDT, CDR2 YNNKEL (reference sequence). CDR3 region: CASSQGAATGGYTF. The CDR3 DNA follows: TGTGCCAGCAGCCAAGGGGCGGCGACCGGTGGCTACACCTTC.

Only a few counts were recorded for this clonotype. This chain uses TRBV11-2 with TRBJ1-2; D may be TRBD1 (5 bases). The CDR3 extends over 14 amino acids. Germline CDR1 is SGHAT and CDR2 is FQNNGV. Trimming stripped 1 base from V and 6 bases from J, with 12 bases between. The CDR3 spells CASSLGPTGDGYTF. Written as DNA, the CDR3 is TGTGCCAGCAGCTTAGGCCCCACAGGAGATGGCTACACCTTC.

In this sample, this clonotype turned up a few times. V is TRBV6-1 and J is TRBJ2-3; 11 bases line up with TRBD2. The CDR3 is 16 residues long. V dropped 5 bases and J dropped 2; count of bases not matched to a gene: 6. The germline V gene has CDR1 MNHNS and CDR2 SASEGT. CDR3 bases: TGTGCCAGCAGTAGGTTAGCGGGGGGGTCCACAGATACGCAGTATTTT. Residues: CASSRLAGGSTDTQYF.

In this sample, this clonotype turned up many times. The chain is built from TRBV10-2 and TRBJ2-7; tentative D call: TRBD1 (5 bases). The CDR3 has 14 amino acids. Trimming took off 6 bases at V and 0 bases at J, with 12 bases between the two ends. Germline V gene data show CDR1 as WSHSY and CDR2 as SAAADI. CDR3 region: CASSDYRISYEQYV. The DNA for the CDR3 is TGCGCCAGCAGCGATTACAGGATCTCCTACGAGCAGTACGTC.